These 31 T cell receptor beta chains came from one sample sequenced in a study of monozygotic twins with inflammatory bowel disease. TCRdb reprocessed the 5' RACE reads and keeps a single row for each CDR3 protein, giving no DNA. The sample spans approximately 330,000 distinct CDR3 sequences; the ten largest clones claim 2% to 2.5%. Sequenced sample: blood. These receptors all stem from a human donor with ulcerative colitis or Crohn's disease, or a healthy co-twin of an affected twin (not recorded which).

The chain has TRBV12-3 or TRBV12-4 and TRBJ2-1. This CDR3 has 15 residues. CDR3 residues: CASSLTYSNGNEQFF.

The V call is TRBV5-1, the J call TRBJ2-3; TCRdb's D call of TRBD1 is untestable without DNA. Germline CDR1 reads SGHRS; CDR2 reads YFSETQ. The length of the CDR3 is 13 residues. This CDR3 reads CASSYDSEDTQYF.

The V gene is TRBV19, the J gene TRBJ2-7; checking the TCRdb D call of TRBD2 is not possible without DNA. The V gene's germline CDR1 is LNHDA and CDR2 SQIVND (reference sequence). The CDR3 sequence is 15 residues long. The CDR3 sequence is CASSMSRGPSYEQYF.

This chain links TRBV4-3 with TRBJ2-2; absent DNA, TCRdb's TRBD1 call cannot be checked. The CDR3 sequence is 18 residues long. Germline CDR1 LGHNA, CDR2 YSLEER. This chain's CDR3 is CASSQEHYEGWNTGELFF.

This chain joins TRBV28 and TRBJ2-5; TCRdb calls TRBD1, which cannot be checked without DNA. CDR3 length: 13 amino acids. Germline lookup yields CDR1 MDHEN and CDR2 SYDVKM. CDR3 residues: CASTDSVQETQYF. The entire variable domain, with the rest obtained from reference TRBV28 and TRBJ2-5, is as follows: DVKVTQSSRYLVKRTGEKVFLECVQDMDHENMFWYRQDPGLGLRLIYFSYDVKMKEKGDIPEGYSVSREKKERFSLILESASTNQTSMYLCASTDSVQETQYFGPGTRLLVL.

V is TRBV24-1 and J is TRBJ2-1. The germline gives CDR1 KGHDR, CDR2 SFDVKD. This CDR3 region has 12 residues. The CDR3 sequence: CATSDIGDEQFF.

The chain couples TRBV10-2 to TRBJ1-5. This CDR3 has 12 residues. Germline V lookup: CDR1 WSHSY, CDR2 SAAADI. The CDR3 loop reads CASSEGLQPQHF.

This chain connects TRBV19 to TRBJ2-1; the TRBD1 assignment by TCRdb is unverifiable without DNA. This CDR3 region has 13 residues. The germline gives CDR1 LNHDA, CDR2 SQIVND (reference sequence). CDR3 in amino acids: CASRGYVDNEQFF.

The V call is TRBV5-4, the J call TRBJ1-1; TCRdb's D call, TRBD1, is unchecked because there is no DNA. The CDR3 is 14 residues long. Germline V lookup: CDR1 SGHNT, CDR2 YYREEE (reference sequence). CDR3 protein: CASSYRTKNTEAFF.

The chain carries TRBV6-1 and TRBJ1-1; the D call of TRBD1 rests on TCRdb alone, since no DNA is present to check it. The CDR3 is 14 residues long. The germline V gene encodes CDR1 MNHNS and CDR2 SASEGT. The CDR3 is CASSELGPNTEAFF.

The gene calls are TRBV12-3 or TRBV12-4 and TRBJ1-1; with no DNA, the TCRdb D assignment of TRBD1 cannot be verified. CDR3 length equals 13 residues. The CDR3 is CASIPSRGLVAFF.

The CDR3: CASSLGRGRSYNSPLHF. The genes are TRBV7-9 and TRBJ1-6. The CDR3 is 17 amino acids. CDR1 and CDR2 (germline): SEHNR, FQNEAQ (reference sequence).

The chain employs TRBV28 and TRBJ2-7. The germline V gene has CDR1 MDHEN and CDR2 SYDVKM. This CDR3 region has 12 residues. The chain's CDR3 is CASSPNAYEQYF.

The chain recombines TRBV12-3 or TRBV12-4 with TRBJ2-3; without DNA, the TCRdb call of TRBD2 cannot be checked. This CDR3 is built from 17 residues. The CDR3 protein is CARGRTGGRCSTDTQYF.

This sequence joins TRBV20-1 and TRBJ1-4; TCRdb returns TRBD1, unconfirmable since there is no DNA. Germline assignment: CDR1 DFQATT and CDR2 SNEGSKA (reference sequence). This CDR3 contains 18 residues. The CDR3 sequence is CSARAIPSGTTGREKLFF.

The genes are TRBV20-1 and TRBJ1-1; TCRdb names TRBD1, which stays unverified in the absence of DNA. This CDR3 comprises 12 residues. Germline assignment: CDR1 DFQATT and CDR2 SNEGSKA (reference sequence). CDR3 region: CSAPPVGLEAFF.

The chain couples TRBV7-2 to TRBJ1-1; the TCRdb D gene call, TRBD1, has no DNA to confirm it. CDR3 length equals 13 residues. From germline, CDR1 is SGHTA and CDR2 FQGNSA. This CDR3 is CASSSGQLTEAFF.

This rearrangement joins TRBV7-2 to TRBJ2-7; TCRdb reports TRBD2, a call that lacks DNA to check it against. From germline, CDR1 is SGHTA and CDR2 FQGNSA. This CDR3 has 14 residues. The CDR3 protein is CASSPDGLDYEQYF.

This sequence joins TRBV20-1 and TRBJ1-5; the D call of TRBD1 rests on TCRdb alone, since no DNA is present to check it. CDR1 and CDR2 from the germline V gene are DFQATT and SNEGSKA (reference sequence). The CDR3 is 16 residues long. This CDR3 reads CSARDAQGVGNQPQHF.

The rearrangement joins TRBV5-1 to TRBJ2-1. Germline CDR1 and CDR2: SGHRS and YFSETQ. The CDR3 covers 15 residues. This chain's CDR3 is CATKETPSSYNEQFF.

The chain recombines TRBV12-3 or TRBV12-4 with TRBJ2-7. The CDR3 runs to 15 residues. CDR3 amino acids: CASSLAWGRGYEQYF.

The CDR3 here is CSAGSGTGIYGYTF. The chain couples TRBV20-1 to TRBJ1-2; the D gene TCRdb calls, TRBD1, cannot be checked with no DNA. This CDR3 contains 14 residues. CDR1 and CDR2 from the germline V gene are DFQATT and SNEGSKA (reference sequence).

The chain combines TRBV6-2 or TRBV6-3 with TRBJ2-1. Germline V gene lookup returns CDR1 MNHEY and CDR2 SVGEGT. There are 13 residues in the CDR3. CDR3 loop: CASRGRSYNEQFF.

The chain has TRBV5-1 and TRBJ2-7; there is no DNA to check the TCRdb D call of TRBD2. The CDR3 totals 17 residues. The germline V gene encodes CDR1 SGHRS and CDR2 YFSETQ. The CDR3 sequence is CASSLISRLAGSYEQYF.

CDR3 in amino acids: CASSGWDTGELFF. This rearrangement joins TRBV2 to TRBJ2-2. From germline, CDR1 is SNHLY and CDR2 FYNNEI. CDR3 length: 13 residues.

The chain uses TRBV12-3 or TRBV12-4 and TRBJ1-1; TCRdb indicates TRBD1, and absent DNA this call remains unverified. CDR3 size: 13 residues. This CDR3 is CASSRRNRGVAFF.

This chain joins TRBV7-2 and TRBJ2-1; the D gene TCRdb calls, TRBD2, cannot be checked with no DNA. This CDR3 comprises 16 residues. Per the germline V gene, CDR1 is SGHTA and CDR2 is FQGNSA. CDR3 sequence: CASSRGLAGQNNEQFF.

The chain recombines TRBV3-1 with TRBJ2-1; absent DNA, TCRdb's TRBD2 call cannot be checked. Germline CDR1 LGHDT, CDR2 YNNKEL (reference sequence). This CDR3 comprises 12 residues. The CDR3 here is CASSRAPNEQFF.

The CDR3 sequence is CASSSEVNQPQHF. This chain links TRBV19 with TRBJ1-5. The CDR3 is 13 residues long. Germline V gene data show CDR1 as LNHDA and CDR2 as SQIVND (reference sequence).

This rearrangement joins TRBV10-1 to TRBJ1-5; lacking DNA, the TRBD1 call made by TCRdb goes unchecked. The CDR3 spans 20 residues. Germline CDR1 and CDR2: WNHNN and SYGVQD (reference sequence). This CDR3 reads CASSDLTTSRDHRGNQPQHF.

The J gene is TRBJ2-4, the V gene TRBV4-1; TCRdb's D gene call, TRBD2, goes unchecked for lack of DNA. Germline V gene lookup returns CDR1 MGHRA and CDR2 YSYEKL. CDR3 length equals 17 residues. CDR3 loop: CASSQGFKEGAKNIQYF.